The 24 T cell receptor beta chains listed next were all sequenced from one sample in a study of T-cell memory formation after mild COVID-19. TCRdb called the 5' RACE reads again in MiXCR, with one record for every CDR3 protein. The table shows roughly 400,000 distinct CDR3 sequences, with more than 15% occurring only once. Specimen: PBMCs or a T cell subset sorted from them (not recorded which). Receptor source: a man aged 18 to 30 who had mild COVID-19 (a few samples of this study predate the infection). Cell type and time point are not known.

This rearrangement joins TRBV5-1 to TRBJ2-2; either TRBD1 or TRBD2 may fit D (5 bases each). This CDR3 is 14 amino acids long. V was shortened by 5 bases and J by 2 bases, with 10 bases between the two germline ends. Germline CDR1 reads SGHRS; CDR2 reads YFSETQ. The CDR3 spells CASSRDLNTGELFF. Here the CDR3 DNA reads TGCGCCAGCAGTAGGGACCTAAACACCGGGGAGCTGTTTTTT.

This chain links TRBV9 with TRBJ2-1, with D tentatively TRBD1 or TRBD2 (7 bases each). Trimming removed 2 bases from V and 4 bases from J, with 13 bases in between. Germline-derived CDR1 and CDR2 are SGDLS and YYNGEE. This CDR3 region has 15 residues. The CDR3 region has the DNA TGTGCCAGCAGCGTCAGGGGGGGCTCTTACAATGAGCAGTTCTTC. It encodes CASSVRGGSYNEQFF. The whole variable domain, filled in from reference TRBV9 and TRBJ2-1, reads DSGVTQTPKHLITATGQRVTLRCSPRSGDLSVYWYQQSLDQGLQFLIQYYNGEERAKGNILERFSAQQFPDLHSELNLSSLELGDSALYFCASSVRGGSYNEQFFGPGTRLTVL.

This clonotype has just a few counts. This chain links TRBV12-3 or TRBV12-4 with TRBJ1-2, with D perhaps TRBD1 (5 bases). This CDR3 has 16 amino acids. V lost 7 bases and J lost 2, with 20 bases in between. CDR3 nucleotides: TGTGCCAGCACCCCCCACGCGACAGATTTCAACTATGGCTACACCTTC. This codes for CASTPHATDFNYGYTF.

The gene calls are TRBV27 and TRBJ2-3; 11 nucleotides match TRBD2. The V segment lost 6 bases and the J segment 3 bases; nucleotides outside the gene matches: 8. The CDR3 consists of 16 residues. From germline, CDR1 is MNHEY and CDR2 SMNVEV (reference sequence). CDR3 DNA: TGTGCCAGCAGGATAAATAGCGGGGGGGCTACAGATACGCAGTATTTT. This sequence encodes CASRINSGGATDTQYF.

The chain combines TRBV5-1 with TRBJ1-3, with TRBD1 matching 8 bases. The germline gives CDR1 SGHRS, CDR2 YFSETQ. The CDR3 length is 16 residues. Trimming took 0 bases from V and 3 from J; bases not matched to a gene: 5. The CDR3 DNA reads TGCGCCAGCAGCTTGGTCGGGACAGGCCTTGGAAACACCATATATTTT. Translation gives CASSLVGTGLGNTIYF.

The V and J genes are TRBV10-3 and TRBJ1-2; maybe TRBD1 (5 bases). Germline lookup yields CDR1 ENHRY and CDR2 SYGVKD. V was cut by 2 bases and J by 6 bases, with 13 bases left in between. This CDR3 has 14 residues. CDR3 nucleotides: TGTGCCATCAGTGAGGGACACCGTTCGGATGGCTACACCTTC. Translation gives CAISEGHRSDGYTF.

This clonotype was detected only a few times. This chain connects TRBV4-1 to TRBJ2-3; TRBD2 matches at 9 bases. The J segment lost 6 bases and the V segment lost 3 bases, leaving 7 bases of the junction unmatched. The CDR3 length is 15 residues. In germline, CDR1 is MGHRA, CDR2 YSYEKL. DNA for the CDR3: TGCGCCAGCAGCCAGCTTGGACTAGCGCAGGATACGCAGTATTTT. Protein product: CASSQLGLAQDTQYF.

There are a few counts of this clonotype. No conserved phenylalanine or tryptophan is present at the end of the CDR3, so a read error is the likely explanation. The limits of the CDR3 on the DNA are not certain, so only TCRdb's listed CDR3 is given. The chain joins TRBV3-1 to TRBJ2-5. The CDR3 is 13 residues long, counting both termini. CDR1 is LGHDT and CDR2 is YNNKEL in the germline V gene (reference sequence). The CDR3 is CASSQDIQVSAII.

In its sample, this clonotype was seen a few times. The chain combines TRBV10-3 with TRBJ2-7; a possible D gene is TRBD1 (6 bases). This CDR3 has 12 residues. From germline, CDR1 is ENHRY and CDR2 SYGVKD. Trimming cost V 3 bases and J 4 bases, with 7 bases left between them. This CDR3 is CAISEGTYEQYV. As DNA, the CDR3 is TGTGCCATCAGTGAAGGGACATACGAGCAGTACGTC.

The rearrangement uses TRBV5-1 and TRBJ1-2, with D possibly matching TRBD1 (5 bases). Trimming took 1 base from V and 1 from J, leaving 11 bases between them. Germline V lookup: CDR1 SGHRS, CDR2 YFSETQ. This CDR3 has 15 residues. CDR3 DNA sequence: TGCGCCAGCAGCTTGCGGCAGGGCAATAACTATGGCTACACCTTC. This encodes CASSLRQGNNYGYTF.

The V and J genes are TRBV4-2 and TRBJ2-7; either TRBD1 or TRBD2 may fit D (5 bases each). Trimming stripped 11 bases from V and 4 bases from J, with 12 bases between. Looked up from germline, CDR1 is LGHNA and CDR2 is YNFKEQ. The CDR3 extends over 11 amino acids. The CDR3 is CALGPKYEQYV. The CDR3, as DNA: TGTGCCCTGGGACCGAAGTACGAGCAGTACGTC.

This clonotype came up a few times. J is TRBJ2-2 and V is TRBV6-5; D gene unclear. The CDR3 has 15 residues. CDR1 is MNHEY and CDR2 is SVGAGI in the germline V gene. The V and J ends lost 6 bases and 1 base respectively, with 12 bases between them. In DNA, the CDR3 is TGTGCCAGCAGCCGTCTGATGAGGAACACCGGGGAGCTGTTTTTT. Translation: CASSRLMRNTGELFF.

This clonotype was seen a handful of times. V is TRBV20-1 and J is TRBJ2-3; D remains unclear. This CDR3 spans 15 amino acids. From germline, CDR1 is DFQATT and CDR2 SNEGSKA (reference sequence). Trimming left V 3 bases short and J 2 bases short, with 15 bases between. CDR3 DNA: TGCAGTGCTAGCCTCCGGCAGGCGTCCACAGATACGCAGTATTTT. Its translation: CSASLRQASTDTQYF.

The gene calls are TRBV18 and TRBJ2-1, with 14 bases that match TRBD2. V lost 3 bases, J lost 2 bases, and 6 bases stayed unmatched. CDR3 length: 18 residues. The germline V gene has CDR1 KGHSH and CDR2 LQKENI. The CDR3 region has the DNA TGTGCCAGCTCACCGGGACTAGCGGGGGAGCCCGCCTACAATGAGCAGTTCTTC. This translates into CASSPGLAGEPAYNEQFF. The entire variable domain, with the rest obtained from reference TRBV18 and TRBJ2-1, is as follows: NAGVMQNPRHLVRRRGQEARLRCSPMKGHSHVYWYRQLPEEGLKFMVYLQKENIIDESGMPKERFSAEFPKEGPSILRIQQVVRGDSAAYFCASSPGLAGEPAYNEQFFGPGTRLTVL.

The rearrangement links TRBV21-1 to TRBJ2-1; TRBD1 is the table's D call and was not checked against the DNA. TRBV21-1 is described as a pseudogene. This CDR3 comprises 14 residues. The CDR3 loop is CASSKVTGKDEQFF. In nucleotides, the CDR3 is TGTGCCAGCAGCAAGGTGACAGGGAAAGATGAGCAGTTCTTC.

The chain couples TRBV4-3 to TRBJ2-3, with TRBD1 identical over 10 bases. The CDR3 extends over 17 amino acids. J gave up 4 bases and V 0 bases, and 7 bases lay outside the gene matches. Germline CDR1 is LGHNA and CDR2 is YSLEER. The CDR3 DNA reads as TGCGCCAGCAGCCAAGAAGGGAGGACAGGGGGGGCAGATACGCAGTATTTT. Translation gives CASSQEGRTGGADTQYF.

This clonotype was observed a few times. This chain joins TRBV12-3 or TRBV12-4 and TRBJ2-2, with D maybe TRBD1 (6 bases). CDR3 length: 15 amino acids. Between the trimmed V and J ends, which lost 4 bases and 1 base, there was a span of 10 bases. CDR3 in amino acids: CASSSIQGNTGELFF. The CDR3 nucleotides are TGTGCCAGCAGTTCAATACAGGGGAACACCGGGGAGCTGTTTTTT.

The V call is TRBV20-1, the J call TRBJ1-1, with D possibly being TRBD1 (5 bases). The CDR3 consists of 13 residues. From germline, CDR1 is DFQATT and CDR2 SNEGSKA (reference sequence). Trimming pared 4 bases from V and 3 bases from J, leaving 12 bases between. The CDR3 nucleotides read TGCAGTGCTAACGGGGGTCCCCACACTGAAGCTTTCTTT. Residues: CSANGGPHTEAFF.

The V call is TRBV4-3, the J call TRBJ2-6; TRBD2 matches 11 bases. Germline CDR1 LGHNA, CDR2 YSLEER. The junction had 0 bases not matched to a gene; V was cut back by 1 base and J by 1 base. There are 17 residues in the CDR3. The CDR3 nucleotides are TGCGCCAGCAGCCAAGTAGCGGGGGGGTCTGGGGCCAACGTCCTGACTTTC. This codes for CASSQVAGGSGANVLTF.

This clonotype was picked up many times. This sequence joins TRBV20-1 and TRBJ1-6; unclear D gene. V lost 6 bases and J lost 0, with 12 bases in between. CDR3 length equals 15 residues. The germline V gene has CDR1 DFQATT and CDR2 SNEGSKA (reference sequence). CDR3 coding DNA: TGCAGTGCAGCAAGAGGGAGCTCCTATAATTCACCCCTCCACTTT. Translating gives CSAARGSSYNSPLHF.

The count of this clonotype is one. V usage is TRBV11-2 and J usage is TRBJ2-5, with D possibly TRBD1 on 5 matching bases. CDR3 length: 15 residues. V lost 0 bases and J 7 bases, leaving 15 bases between the germline ends. From germline, CDR1 is SGHAT and CDR2 FQNNGV. The CDR3 bases are TGTGCCAGCAGCTTAGATGGGGCACCCCTGGGGACCCAGTACTTC. Protein sequence: CASSLDGAPLGTQYF.

The chain is built from TRBV9 and TRBJ1-6, with D possibly TRBD1 on 6 matching bases. V was shortened by 4 bases and J by 7 bases, with 15 bases between the two germline ends. The CDR3 extends over 15 amino acids. Germline V CDR1 and CDR2: SGDLS, YYNGEE. The CDR3 bases are TGTGCCAGCAGCCAGGCGTGGGGGGGCAATTCACCCCTCCACTTT. Translating gives CASSQAWGGNSPLHF.

There are a few counts of this clonotype. V is TRBV5-6 and J is TRBJ2-5, with 7 bases aligning to TRBD1. The germline gives CDR1 SGHDT, CDR2 YYEEEE. The CDR3 is made up of 16 amino acids. The ends lost 4 bases at V and 1 base at J; junction bases unmatched: 10. The CDR3 sequence: CASSPIADRRQETQYF. CDR3 DNA sequence: TGTGCCAGCAGCCCTATCGCGGACAGGCGCCAAGAGACCCAGTACTTC.

This rearrangement joins TRBV4-1 to TRBJ2-3, with 8 bases aligning to TRBD1. CDR1 is MGHRA, CDR2 YSYEKL, per germline. J was trimmed by 4 bases and V by 4 bases; bases with no gene match: 10. The CDR3 extends over 16 amino acids. The CDR3 reads CASSPLDRGSSDTQYF. The CDR3 bases are TGCGCCAGCAGCCCGCTCGACAGGGGAAGTTCAGATACGCAGTATTTT.